Sequencing of this T cell receptor beta chain was carried out in a study of OX40 agonist ivuxolimab in advanced cancers. Study-level information: Participants averaged 60 years of age (range about 23 to 79) and were around 80% male. Past anti-PD-1, anti-PD-L1 or anti-CTLA-4 therapy was accepted, and 40% to 45% had received some. Three patients had partial responses: one hepatocellular carcinoma, two cutaneous melanoma.

Whole-study findings and limits: Expanded clones were, on average, more numerous in CD8+ T cells than in CD4+.

The length of the CDR3 is 13 residues. The germline CDR1 and CDR2 sequences are SGHTA and FQGNSA. V was shortened by 3 bases and J by 3 bases, with 6 bases between the two germline ends. Only in-frame clones appear in the TCRdb table, and some are missing; sequencing was by immunoSEQ multiplex PCR. The repertoire includes 35,000 to 55,000 clones, about 93% of them detected once, and approximately 9.9% sits in the top ten. Details on this clone: As yet, its antigen is unknown.

The chain has TRBV7-2 and TRBJ2-1; D not certain. The sequencing here drew on CD4+ or CD8+ T cells sorted from blood, taken in a trial of the OX40 agonist ivuxolimab. This receptor was identified in an adult with an advanced solid tumor such as melanoma, head and neck, liver or kidney cancer. CDR3 region: CASSFRIYNEQFF. CDR3 nucleotide sequence: TGTGCCAGCAGCTTCCGCATCTACAATGAGCAGTTCTTC. Full variable domain (outside the CDR3, taken from reference TRBV7-2 and TRBJ2-1): GAGVSQSPSNKVTEKGKDVELRCDPISGHTALYWYRQSLGQGLEFLIYFQGNSAPDKSGLPSDRFSAERTGGSVSTLTIQRTQQEDSAVYLCASSFRIYNEQFFGPGTRLTVL.